Listed below are T cell receptor beta chains from one sample, sequenced in a study of graft-versus-host responses after intestinal transplantation. The assay was immunoSEQ multiplex PCR, and TCRdb's table has in-frame clones only and misses some. The data show more than 15,000 clones, roughly 80% seen once. The sample in question was ileum tissue, obtained approximately 480 days after intestinal transplant. The receptors shown here come from a human patient who received an intestinal transplant, so some T cells may come from the graft donor. The CDR3 runs from the conserved cysteine through the conserved F or W. The D gene is left open where the match is weak. Some rows mark clone size as missing; the rest say once, few, many or name a class of expanded clone.

TRBV5-1	TRBJ1-1	TRBD1	.	TGCGCCAGCAGCTCGGGGGACAGAGCCACTGAAGCTTTCTTT	CASSSGDRATEAFF
TRBV9	TRBJ1-1	.	few	TGTGCCAGCAGCCCGGGGGCAGGCACTGAAGCTTTCTTT	CASSPGAGTEAFF
TRBV6-6	TRBJ1-2	.	.	TGTGCCAGCAGTTACCAAACCGCAGGGTATGGCTACACCTTC	CASSYQTAGYGYTF
TRBV4-1	TRBJ2-6	TRBD1	.	TGCGCCAGCAGCCGTACTGGACAGGGGGCGTCTGGGGCCAACGTCCTGACTTTC	CASSRTGQGASGANVLTF
TRBV5-6	TRBJ2-5	TRBD1	.	TGTGCCAGCAGCGGGACAGGGGAGACCCAGTACTTC	CASSGTGETQYF
TRBV16	TRBJ1-6	.	.	TGTGCCAGCAGCCAATTCTCGGGCCCGAATTCACCCCTCCACTTT	CASSQFSGPNSPLHF
TRBV15	TRBJ2-7	TRBD1	few	TGTGCCACCAGCAGGGCCATGGGGGACAGGGGCTACGAGCAGTACTTC	CATSRAMGDRGYEQYF
TRBV9	TRBJ2-3	.	.	TGTGCCAGCAGCGTAGCGGCGGGGTCGGGAACAGATACGCAGTATTTT	CASSVAAGSGTDTQYF
TRBV7-9	TRBJ1-1	TRBD1	.	TGTGCCAGCAGCCTAACCCGGACAGGTGGCACTGAAGCTTTCTTT	CASSLTRTGGTEAFF
TRBV6-5	TRBJ1-2	.	.	TGTGCCAGCAGTTACTCTCAAGGGGGGGGCTATGGCTACACCTTC	CASSYSQGGGYGYTF
TRBV1	TRBJ1-6	.	.	TGCACCAGCAGCCAAGATGGGGGCGCGGGCGGGGAAGGTTCACCCCTCCACTTT	CTSSQDGGAGGEGSPLHF
TRBV7-9	TRBJ2-7	.	.	TGTGCCAGCAGCGCGACCGGGCTCACCTACGAGCAGTACTTC	CASSATGLTYEQYF
TRBV29-1	TRBJ1-2	.	.	TGCAGCGCGGGGGGGCAGACCAACTATGGCTACACCTTC	CSAGGQTNYGYTF
TRBV9	TRBJ2-7	TRBD1	.	TGTGCCAGCAGCCCGACAGGGTTCGACGAGCAGTACTTC	CASSPTGFDEQYF
TRBV7-8	TRBJ2-7	.	once	TGTGCCAGCAGCTTATTCAGGGCGGACGAGCAGTACTTC	CASSLFRADEQYF
TRBV9	TRBJ1-3	.	.	TGTGCCAGCAGCCCCCCGAGCTCTGGAAACACCATATATTTT	CASSPPSSGNTIYF
TRBV7-1	TRBJ1-2	.	.	TGTGCCAGCAGCGACCCCCCTAACGAGGGAAAGACCTATGGCTACACCTTC	CASSDPPNEGKTYGYTF
TRBV4-1	TRBJ2-3	TRBD1	.	TGCGCCAGCAGCCTCCAGGGGGAAACAGATACGCAGTATTTT	CASSLQGETDTQYF